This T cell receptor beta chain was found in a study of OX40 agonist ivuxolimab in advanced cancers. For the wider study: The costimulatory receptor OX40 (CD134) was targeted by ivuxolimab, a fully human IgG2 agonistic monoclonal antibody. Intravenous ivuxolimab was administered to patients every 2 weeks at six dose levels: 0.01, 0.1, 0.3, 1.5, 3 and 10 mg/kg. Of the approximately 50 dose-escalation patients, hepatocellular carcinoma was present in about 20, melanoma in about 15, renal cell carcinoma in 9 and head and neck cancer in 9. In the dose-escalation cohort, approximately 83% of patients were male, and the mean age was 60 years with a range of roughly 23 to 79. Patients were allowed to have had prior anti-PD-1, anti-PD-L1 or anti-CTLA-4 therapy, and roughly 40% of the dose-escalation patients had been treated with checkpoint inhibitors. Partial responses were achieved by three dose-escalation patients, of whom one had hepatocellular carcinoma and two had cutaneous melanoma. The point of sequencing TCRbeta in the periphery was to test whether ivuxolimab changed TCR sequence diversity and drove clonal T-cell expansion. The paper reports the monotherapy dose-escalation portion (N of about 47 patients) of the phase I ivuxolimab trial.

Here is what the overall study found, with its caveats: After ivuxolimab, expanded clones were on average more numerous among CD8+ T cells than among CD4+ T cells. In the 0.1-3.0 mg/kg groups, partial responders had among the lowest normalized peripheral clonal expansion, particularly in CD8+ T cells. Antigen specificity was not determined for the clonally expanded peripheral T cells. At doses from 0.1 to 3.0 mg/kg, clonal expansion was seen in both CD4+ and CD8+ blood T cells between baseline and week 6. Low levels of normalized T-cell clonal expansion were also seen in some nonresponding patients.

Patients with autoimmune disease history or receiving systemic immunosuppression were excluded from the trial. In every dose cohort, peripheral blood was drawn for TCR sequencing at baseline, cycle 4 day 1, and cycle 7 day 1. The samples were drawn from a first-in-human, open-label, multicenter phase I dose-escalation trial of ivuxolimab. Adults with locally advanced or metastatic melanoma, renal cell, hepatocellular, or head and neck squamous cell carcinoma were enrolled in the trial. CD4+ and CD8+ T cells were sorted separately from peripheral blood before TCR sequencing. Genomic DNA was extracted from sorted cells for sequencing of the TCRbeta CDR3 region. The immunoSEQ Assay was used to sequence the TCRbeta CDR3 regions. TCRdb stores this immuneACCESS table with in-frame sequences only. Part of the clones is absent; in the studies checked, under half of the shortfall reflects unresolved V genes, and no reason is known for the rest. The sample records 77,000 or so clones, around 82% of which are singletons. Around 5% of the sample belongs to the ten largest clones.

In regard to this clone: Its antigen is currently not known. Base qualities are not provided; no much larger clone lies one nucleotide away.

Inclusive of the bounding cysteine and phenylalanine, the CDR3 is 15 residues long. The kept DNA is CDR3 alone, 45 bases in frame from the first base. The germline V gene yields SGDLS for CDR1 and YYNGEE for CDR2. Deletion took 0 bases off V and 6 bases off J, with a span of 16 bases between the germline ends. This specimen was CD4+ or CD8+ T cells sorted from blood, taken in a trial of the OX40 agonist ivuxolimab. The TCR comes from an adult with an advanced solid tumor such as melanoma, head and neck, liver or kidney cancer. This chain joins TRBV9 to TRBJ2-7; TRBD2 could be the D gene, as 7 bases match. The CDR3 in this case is CASSVADSAGAEQYF. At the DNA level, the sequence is TGTGCCAGCAGCGTAGCAGACTCTGCGGGGGCCGAGCAGTACTTC.